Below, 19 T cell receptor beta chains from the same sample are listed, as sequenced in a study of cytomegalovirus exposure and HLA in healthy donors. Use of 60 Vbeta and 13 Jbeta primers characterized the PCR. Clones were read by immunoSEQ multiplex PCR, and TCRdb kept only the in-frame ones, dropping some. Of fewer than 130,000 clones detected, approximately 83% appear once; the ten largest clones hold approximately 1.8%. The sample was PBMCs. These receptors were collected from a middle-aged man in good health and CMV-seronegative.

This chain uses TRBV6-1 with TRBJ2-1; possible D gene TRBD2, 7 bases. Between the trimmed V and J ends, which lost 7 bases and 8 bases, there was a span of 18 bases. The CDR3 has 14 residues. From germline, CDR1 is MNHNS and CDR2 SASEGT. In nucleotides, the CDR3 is TGTGCCAGCAAGGTGGGGGGGCTGGGGGATGAGCAGTTCTTC. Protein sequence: CASKVGGLGDEQFF.

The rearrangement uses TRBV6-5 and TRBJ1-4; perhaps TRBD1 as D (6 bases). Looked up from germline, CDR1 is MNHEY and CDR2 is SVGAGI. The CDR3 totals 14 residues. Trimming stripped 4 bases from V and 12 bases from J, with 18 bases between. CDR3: CASSFLPPQGELFF. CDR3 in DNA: TGTGCCAGCAGTTTTCTCCCGCCACAGGGCGAACTGTTTTTT.

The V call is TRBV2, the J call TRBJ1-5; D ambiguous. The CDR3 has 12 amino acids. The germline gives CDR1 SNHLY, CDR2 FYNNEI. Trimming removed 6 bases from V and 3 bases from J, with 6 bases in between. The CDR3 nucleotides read TGTGCCAGCAGCCGGGACAATCAGCCCCAGCATTTT. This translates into CASSRDNQPQHF.

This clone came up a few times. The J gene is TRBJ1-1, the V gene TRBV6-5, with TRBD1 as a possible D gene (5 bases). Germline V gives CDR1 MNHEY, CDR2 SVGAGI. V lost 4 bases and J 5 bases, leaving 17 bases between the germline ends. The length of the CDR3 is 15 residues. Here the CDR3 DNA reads TGTGCCAGCAGTTCCCTCGGGGGGAGATTGACTGAAGCTTTCTTT. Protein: CASSSLGGRLTEAFF.

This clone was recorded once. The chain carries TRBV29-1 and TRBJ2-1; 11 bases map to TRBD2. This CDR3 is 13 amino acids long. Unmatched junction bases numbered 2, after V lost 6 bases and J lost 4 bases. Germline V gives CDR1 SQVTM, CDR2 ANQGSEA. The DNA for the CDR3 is TGCAGCGTCTCTAGCGGGGGGTACAATGAGCAGTTCTTC. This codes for CSVSSGGYNEQFF.

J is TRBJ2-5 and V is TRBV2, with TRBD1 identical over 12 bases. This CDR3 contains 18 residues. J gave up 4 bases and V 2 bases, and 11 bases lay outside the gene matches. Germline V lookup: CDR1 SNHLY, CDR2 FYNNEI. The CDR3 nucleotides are TGTGCCAGCAGTGAACTAACCCCGGGGACAGGGGGCCGAGAGACCCAGTACTTC. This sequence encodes CASSELTPGTGGRETQYF. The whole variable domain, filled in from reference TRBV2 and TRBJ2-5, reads EPEVTQTPSHQVTQMGQEVILRCVPISNHLYFYWYRQILGQKVEFLVSFYNNEISEKSEIFDDQFSVERPDGSNFTLKIRSTKLEDSAMYFCASSELTPGTGGRETQYFGPGTRLLVL.

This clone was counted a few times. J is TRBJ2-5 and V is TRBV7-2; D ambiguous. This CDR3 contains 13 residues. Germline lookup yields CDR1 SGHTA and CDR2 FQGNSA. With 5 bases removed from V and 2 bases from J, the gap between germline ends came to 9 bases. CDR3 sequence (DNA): TGTGCCAGCAGCCCCACGGGTCAAGAGACCCAGTACTTC. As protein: CASSPTGQETQYF.

The CDR3 coding sequence is TGTGCCAGCAGTTACAATATCGGGGGAGGGAGAGATACGCAGTATTTT. This translates into CASSYNIGGGRDTQYF. The gene calls are TRBV6-6 and TRBJ2-3, with 7 bases fitting TRBD2. The CDR3 covers 16 residues. Germline loops: CDR1 MNHNY, CDR2 SVGAGI (reference sequence). Trimming took 2 bases from V and 5 from J; bases not matched to a gene: 10.

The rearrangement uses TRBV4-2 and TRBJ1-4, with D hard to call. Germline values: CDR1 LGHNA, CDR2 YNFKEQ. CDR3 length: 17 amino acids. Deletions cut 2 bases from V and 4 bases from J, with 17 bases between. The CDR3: CASSQSTHGLLNEKLFF. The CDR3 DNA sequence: TGTGCCAGCAGCCAATCCACCCACGGACTCCTTAATGAAAAACTGTTTTTT.

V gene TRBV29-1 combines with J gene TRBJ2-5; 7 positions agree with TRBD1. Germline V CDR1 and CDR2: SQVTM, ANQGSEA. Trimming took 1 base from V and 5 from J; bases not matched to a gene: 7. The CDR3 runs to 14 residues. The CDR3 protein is CSVEVLGGQETQYF. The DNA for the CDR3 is TGCAGCGTTGAAGTTTTAGGGGGCCAGGAGACCCAGTACTTC.

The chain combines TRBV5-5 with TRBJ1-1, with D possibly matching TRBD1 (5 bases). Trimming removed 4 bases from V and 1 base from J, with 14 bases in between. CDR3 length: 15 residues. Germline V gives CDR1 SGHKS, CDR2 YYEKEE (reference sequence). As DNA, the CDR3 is TGTGCCAGCAGCCTGAGGGGCGGGGGGAACACTGAAGCTTTCTTT. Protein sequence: CASSLRGGGNTEAFF.

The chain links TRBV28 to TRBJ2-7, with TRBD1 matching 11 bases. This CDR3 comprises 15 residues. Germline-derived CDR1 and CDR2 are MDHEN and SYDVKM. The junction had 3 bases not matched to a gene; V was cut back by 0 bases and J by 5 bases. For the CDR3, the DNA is TGTGCCAGCAGTTTATGGGGACAGGGGGACAACGAGCAGTACTTC. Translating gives CASSLWGQGDNEQYF.

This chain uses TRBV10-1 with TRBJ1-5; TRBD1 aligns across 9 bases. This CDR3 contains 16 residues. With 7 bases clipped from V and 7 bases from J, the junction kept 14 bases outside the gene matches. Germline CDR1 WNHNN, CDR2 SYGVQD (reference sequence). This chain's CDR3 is CASIFPGTGSQQPQHF. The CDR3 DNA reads TGCGCCAGCATATTTCCCGGGACAGGGAGTCAACAGCCCCAGCATTTT.

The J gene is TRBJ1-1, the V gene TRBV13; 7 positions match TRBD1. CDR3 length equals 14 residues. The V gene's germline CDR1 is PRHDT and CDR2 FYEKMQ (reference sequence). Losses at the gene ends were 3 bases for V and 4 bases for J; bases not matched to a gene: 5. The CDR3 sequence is CASSLTGLGTEAFF. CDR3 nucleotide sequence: TGTGCCAGCAGCTTGACAGGGCTAGGCACTGAAGCTTTCTTT.

CDR3 sequence reads: CASRGAGANVLTF. CDR3 nucleotide sequence: TGCGCCAGCAGAGGGGCAGGGGCCAACGTCCTGACTTTC. V gene TRBV5-1 combines with J gene TRBJ2-6; D possibly corresponds to TRBD1 (5 bases). The germline V and J ends were trimmed by 5 bases and 4 bases, with 7 bases remaining between them. This CDR3 is 13 amino acids long. Per the germline V gene, CDR1 is SGHRS and CDR2 is YFSETQ.

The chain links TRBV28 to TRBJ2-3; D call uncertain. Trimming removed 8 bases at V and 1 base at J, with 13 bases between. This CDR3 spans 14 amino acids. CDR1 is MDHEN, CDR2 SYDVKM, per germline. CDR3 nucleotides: TGTGCCAGCTCTCCTACCGAGCGCACAGATACGCAGTATTTT. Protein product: CASSPTERTDTQYF.

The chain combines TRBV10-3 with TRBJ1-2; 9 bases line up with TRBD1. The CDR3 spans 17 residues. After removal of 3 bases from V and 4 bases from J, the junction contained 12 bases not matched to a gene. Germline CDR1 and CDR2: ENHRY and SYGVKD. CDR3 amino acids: CAISEGTGSLLGYGYTF. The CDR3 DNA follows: TGTGCCATCAGTGAAGGGACAGGGTCCCTGTTGGGCTATGGCTACACCTTC.

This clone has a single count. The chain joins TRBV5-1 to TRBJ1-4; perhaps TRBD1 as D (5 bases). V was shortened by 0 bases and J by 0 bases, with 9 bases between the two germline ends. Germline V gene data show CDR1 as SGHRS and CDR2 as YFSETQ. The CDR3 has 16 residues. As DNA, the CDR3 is TGCGCCAGCAGCTTGGATTCGGGGGCAACTAATGAAAAACTGTTTTTT. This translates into CASSLDSGATNEKLFF.

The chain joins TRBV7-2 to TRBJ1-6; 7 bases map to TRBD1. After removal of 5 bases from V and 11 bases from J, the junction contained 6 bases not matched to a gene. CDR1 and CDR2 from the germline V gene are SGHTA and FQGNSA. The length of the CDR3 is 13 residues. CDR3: CASSPTGLAPLHF. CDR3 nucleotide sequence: TGTGCCAGCAGCCCGACAGGGCTGGCACCCCTCCACTTT.